Each of the 13 T cell receptor beta chains below was sequenced from the same sample in a study of shared clonotypes between healthy human individuals (dated by TCRdb to 2018 to 2020). CD8 naive samples consisted of CD45RO-negative cells that were positively selected for CCR7, yielding a CD45RA+CCR7+ population without TemRA cells. Libraries were prepared through the immunoSEQ multiplex PCR assay. TCRdb provides this immuneACCESS table in a form limited to in-frame rearrangements. Some clones are lacking; in checked studies, under half of them reflect an unresolved V gene, and why the rest are absent is not known. The sample table lists 1.5 million to 2.5 million clones, about 95% of them with a count of one. Around 1.2% of the sample is taken by the ten largest. The specimen sequenced was naive CD8+ T cells sorted from blood. The cell subset or site tag for this specimen amounts to: CD45RA+CCR7+. Receptors originate from a man younger than 35 in good health.

This clone was picked up one time. The chain is built from TRBV6-5 and TRBJ1-2; the match to TRBD1 covers 10 bases. CDR1 and CDR2 from the germline V gene are MNHEY and SVGAGI. The V gene end was trimmed by 4 bases and the J gene end by 5 bases; junction bases not matched to a gene: 7. The CDR3 is made up of 15 amino acids. The chain's CDR3 is CASSWTGGKGYGYTF. The CDR3, as DNA: TGTGCCAGCAGTTGGACAGGGGGAAAAGGTTATGGCTACACCTTC.

The chain carries TRBV5-4 and TRBJ2-3; 12 nucleotides match TRBD2. The germline gives CDR1 SGHNT, CDR2 YYREEE (reference sequence). V lost 4 bases, J lost 3 bases, and 6 bases stayed unmatched. This CDR3 contains 16 residues. The CDR3 reads CASSHLAGGLTDTQYF. The CDR3 region has the DNA TGTGCCAGCAGCCATCTAGCGGGAGGGTTGACAGATACGCAGTATTTT.

The rearrangement joins TRBV5-6 to TRBJ2-7; D is undetermined. The germline V gene encodes CDR1 SGHDT and CDR2 YYEEEE. V lost 5 bases and J 7 bases, leaving 13 bases between the germline ends. This CDR3 is built from 12 residues. The CDR3 nucleotides read TGTGCCAGCAGTTCCGGTAGTCATGAGCAGTACTTC. Its translation: CASSSGSHEQYF.

The gene calls are TRBV5-6 and TRBJ1-4; maybe TRBD1 (5 bases). Germline assignment: CDR1 SGHDT and CDR2 YYEEEE. V was trimmed by 0 bases and J by 8 bases, leaving 11 bases between them. The CDR3 contains 14 residues. DNA for the CDR3: TGTGCCAGCAGCTTGGTGTCGGAGGGGGAAAAACTGTTTTTT. The encoded protein is CASSLVSEGEKLFF.

The V call is TRBV4-1, the J call TRBJ1-1; weak D call: TRBD1 (5 bases). The V and J ends lost 4 bases and 2 bases respectively, with 11 bases between them. Germline V gives CDR1 MGHRA, CDR2 YSYEKL. This CDR3 is built from 14 residues. The CDR3, as DNA: TGCGCCAGCAGCCCCACAGGAGTTAACACTGAAGCTTTCTTT. Its translation is CASSPTGVNTEAFF.

J is TRBJ2-5 and V is TRBV20-1; TRBD2 might be the D (5 bases). The CDR3 loop spans 11 amino acids. Per germline, CDR1 DFQATT and CDR2 SNEGSKA (reference sequence). The V gene lost 6 bases and the J gene lost 5 bases, with 10 bases spanning the gap. CDR3: CSAGASETQYF. The CDR3 coding sequence is TGCAGTGCGGGAGCTAGCGAGACCCAGTACTTC.

CDR3 sequence: CASSQELYLAGVNEQFF. The CDR3, as DNA: TGCGCCAGCAGCCAAGAACTTTATCTAGCGGGAGTCAATGAGCAGTTCTTC. The rearrangement joins TRBV4-3 to TRBJ2-1; 10 nucleotides match TRBD2. CDR1 LGHNA and CDR2 YSLEER come from the germline V gene. There are 17 residues in the CDR3. V trimming: 0 bases; J trimming: 6 bases; junction bases outside the gene matches: 8.

Comment on this clone: Other DNA sequences from this sample encode an identical CDR3 as well. The V call is TRBV7-9, the J call TRBJ2-1; D gene ambiguous. The germline V gene encodes CDR1 SEHNR and CDR2 FQNEAQ (reference sequence). The CDR3 is 11 residues long. The V gene lost 5 bases and the J gene lost 7 bases, with 6 bases spanning the gap. CDR3 protein: CASSLTNEQFF. The CDR3 region has the DNA TGTGCCAGCAGCCTAACTAATGAGCAGTTCTTC.

The chain has TRBV6-1 and TRBJ1-1; 8 nucleotides agree with TRBD1. CDR3 length: 15 residues. The ends lost 6 bases at V and 4 bases at J; junction bases unmatched: 10. From germline, CDR1 is MNHNS and CDR2 SASEGT. The CDR3 DNA sequence: TGTGCCAGCAGGGAAACCGGGACAGGATCCACTGAAGCTTTCTTT. Translated, it gives CASRETGTGSTEAFF.

The rearrangement uses TRBV4-1 and TRBJ1-6; D unclear. The CDR3 totals 15 residues. Trimming shortened V by 0 bases and J by 8 bases, and 11 bases separated the two germline ends. The V gene's germline CDR1 is MGHRA and CDR2 YSYEKL. CDR3 residues: CASSQDPQPYSPLHF. The CDR3 DNA reads as TGCGCCAGCAGCCAAGATCCACAGCCCTATTCACCCCTCCACTTT.

The chain couples TRBV5-6 to TRBJ2-7; TRBD1 agrees at 9 bases. Germline CDR1 SGHDT, CDR2 YYEEEE. This CDR3 contains 16 residues. V lost 0 bases and J lost 3; bases outside the gene matches: 7. The CDR3 nucleotides read TGTGCCAGCAGCTTGGCCTGGACAGGGGTGTTCTACGAGCAGTACTTC. As protein: CASSLAWTGVFYEQYF.

The count of this clone is one. The CDR3 bases are TGCGCCAGCAGCCTCCACGGGGACTCCTACGAGCAGTACTTC. Translated: CASSLHGDSYEQYF. The gene calls are TRBV4-1 and TRBJ2-7; perhaps TRBD2 as D (5 bases). V lost 4 bases and J lost 0, with 10 bases in between. The CDR3 sequence is 14 residues long. In germline, CDR1 is MGHRA, CDR2 YSYEKL.

The chain uses TRBV7-8 and TRBJ2-5; D gene ambiguous. The CDR3 extends over 12 amino acids. V gave up 3 bases and J gave up 5 bases, with 7 bases separating them. The V gene's germline CDR1 is SGHVS and CDR2 FQNEAQ. CDR3 in DNA: TGTGCCAGCAGCTTTATCGAGGAGACCCAGTACTTC. It is translated as CASSFIEETQYF.